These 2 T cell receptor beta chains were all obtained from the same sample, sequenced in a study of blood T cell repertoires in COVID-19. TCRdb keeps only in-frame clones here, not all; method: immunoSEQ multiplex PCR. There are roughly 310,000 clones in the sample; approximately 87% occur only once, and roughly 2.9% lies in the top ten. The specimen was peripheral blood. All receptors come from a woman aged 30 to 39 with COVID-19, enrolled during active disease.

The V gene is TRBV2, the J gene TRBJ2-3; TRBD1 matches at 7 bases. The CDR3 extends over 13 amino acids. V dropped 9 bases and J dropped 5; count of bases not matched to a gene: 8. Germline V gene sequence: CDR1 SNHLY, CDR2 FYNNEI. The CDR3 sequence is CARGGGARDTQYF. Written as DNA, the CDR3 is TGTGCCAGAGGGGGCGGCGCCAGAGATACGCAGTATTTT.

The CDR3 DNA reads as TGTGCCAGCACCTATACAGGGGGACCCGGGGAGCTGTTTTTT. It translates to CASTYTGGPGELFF. The chain recombines TRBV9 with TRBJ2-2; 8 nucleotides align to TRBD1. Germline CDR1 reads SGDLS; CDR2 reads YYNGEE. CDR3 length: 14 amino acids. The V segment lost 6 bases and the J segment 6 bases; nucleotides outside the gene matches: 7.